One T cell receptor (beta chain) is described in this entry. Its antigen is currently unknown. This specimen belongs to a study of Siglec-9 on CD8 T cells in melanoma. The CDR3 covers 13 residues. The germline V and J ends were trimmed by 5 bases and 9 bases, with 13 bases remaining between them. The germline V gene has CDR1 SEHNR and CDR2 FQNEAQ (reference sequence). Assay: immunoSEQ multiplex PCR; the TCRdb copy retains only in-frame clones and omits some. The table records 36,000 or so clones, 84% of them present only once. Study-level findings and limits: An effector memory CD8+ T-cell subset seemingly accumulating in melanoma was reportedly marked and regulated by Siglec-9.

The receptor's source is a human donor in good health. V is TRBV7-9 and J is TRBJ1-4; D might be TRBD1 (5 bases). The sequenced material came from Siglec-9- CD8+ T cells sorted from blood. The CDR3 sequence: CASSEGRLKKLFF. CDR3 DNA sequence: TGTGCCAGCAGCGAGGGGCGTCTGAAAAAACTGTTTTTT.